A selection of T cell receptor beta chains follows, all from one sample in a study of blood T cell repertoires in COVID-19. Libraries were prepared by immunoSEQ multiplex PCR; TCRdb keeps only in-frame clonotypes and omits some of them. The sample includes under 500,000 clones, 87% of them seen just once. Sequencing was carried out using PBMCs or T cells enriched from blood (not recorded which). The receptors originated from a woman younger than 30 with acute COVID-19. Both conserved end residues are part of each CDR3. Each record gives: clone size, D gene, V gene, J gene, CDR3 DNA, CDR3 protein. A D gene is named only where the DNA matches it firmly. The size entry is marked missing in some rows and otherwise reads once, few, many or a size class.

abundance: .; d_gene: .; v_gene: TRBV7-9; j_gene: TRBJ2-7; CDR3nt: TGTGCCAGTTCGGTGGCAGGGGACTACGAGCAGTACTTC; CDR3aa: CASSVAGDYEQYF
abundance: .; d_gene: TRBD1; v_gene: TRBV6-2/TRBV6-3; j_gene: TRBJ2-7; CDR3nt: TGTGCCAGCAACCCGGGACAGGGATGGTACGAGCAGTACTTC; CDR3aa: CASNPGQGWYEQYF
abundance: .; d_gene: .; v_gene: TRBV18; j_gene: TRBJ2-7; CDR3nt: TGTGCCAGCTCACCACCCCCTGGGAGCTCCTACGAGCAGTACTTC; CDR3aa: CASSPPPGSSYEQYF
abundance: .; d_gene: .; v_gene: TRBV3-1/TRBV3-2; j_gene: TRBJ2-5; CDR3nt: TGTGCCAGCGCCAGGCTACAAGAGACCCAGTACTTC; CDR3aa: CASARLQETQYF
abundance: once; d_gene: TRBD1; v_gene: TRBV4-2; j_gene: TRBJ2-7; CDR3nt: TGTGCCAGCAGCGACAGGGGGGTTGGGGAGCAGTACTTC; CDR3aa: CASSDRGVGEQYF
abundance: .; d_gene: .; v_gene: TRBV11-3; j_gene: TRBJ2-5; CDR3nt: TGTGCCAGCAGCCCAGCGGACCAAGAGACCCAGTACTTC; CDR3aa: CASSPADQETQYF
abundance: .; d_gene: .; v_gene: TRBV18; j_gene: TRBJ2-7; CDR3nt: TGTGCCAGCTCTGGACAGTCCTACGAGCAGTACTTC; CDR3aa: CASSGQSYEQYF
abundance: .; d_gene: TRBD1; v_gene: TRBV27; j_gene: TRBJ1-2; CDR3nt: TGTGCCAGCGGCAGGGGGCGCGTCTACACCTTC; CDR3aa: CASGRGRVYTF
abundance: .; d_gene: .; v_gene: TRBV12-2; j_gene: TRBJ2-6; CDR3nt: TGTGCAAGTCGCCCTCGGACAGGGAGTGGGGCCAACGTCCTGACTTTC; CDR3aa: CASRPRTGSGANVLTF
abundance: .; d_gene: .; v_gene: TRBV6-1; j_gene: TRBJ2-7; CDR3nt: TGTGCCAGCAGTGAAGGGTATATACGGCAGGGGCGGACCTACGAGCAGTACTTC; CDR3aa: CASSEGYIRQGRTYEQYF